This T cell receptor beta chain appears in the sequencing data of a study of blood T cells in healthy people across ages. With 4 bases clipped from V and 0 bases from J, the junction kept 3 bases outside the gene matches. The germline gives CDR1 ENHRY, CDR2 SYGVKD. The CDR3 spans 14 residues. The sample providers were healthy Caucasian people from Russia, aged about 6 to 95. Researchers report isolating at least 6 million PBMCs per sample. Only a few counts were recorded for this clonotype. Its specificity is unknown. The authors ran a second PCR of about 7 to 11 cycles using a sample-barcoded 5' primer and a J-beta primer mix. The template-switch adaptor was a 5' adaptor with 12 random nucleotides. It tagged each cDNA molecule. TCRdb passed the 5' RACE reads through MiXCR, listing each CDR3 protein once. The top ten hold less than 15% of the sample, which has 1 million to 1.2 million distinct CDR3 sequences, roughly two fifths seen once.

Overall study results and limits: Age showed a roughly linear inverse relationship with TCR beta diversity per million T cells.

The sequence derives from a man aged 18 to 29 in good health. Sequenced: blood. V gene TRBV10-3 combines with J gene TRBJ2-7, with 7 bases that match TRBD2. The CDR3 nucleotides are TGTGCCATCAGTGGGGGGGGACTCTCCTACGAGCAGTACTTC. It codes for CAISGGGLSYEQYF.